These T cell receptor beta chains were read from a single sample in a study of identical twins. TCRdb re-analysed the 5' RACE reads in MiXCR, keeping a single row per CDR3 protein. The sample records 1.5 million to 2 million distinct CDR3 sequences, about 31% being singletons. Sequenced input: cord blood. The source is a newborn girl in good health. Both conserved end residues are part of each CDR3. A D gene is named only where the DNA matches it firmly. Expanded clones are given a class, and other clones once, few, many or no size at all.

V gene: TRBV20-1
clone size: few
D gene: .
J gene: TRBJ1-2
CDR3 protein: CSAVQGWDGYTF
CDR3 DNA: TGCAGTGCTGTTCAGGGGTGGGATGGCTACACCTTC

V gene: TRBV27
clone size: many
D gene: TRBD2
J gene: TRBJ2-7
CDR3 protein: CASSLSSASGGARTYEQYF
CDR3 DNA: TGTGCCAGCAGTTTATCGTCGGCTAGCGGGGGGGCTAGGACCTACGAGCAGTACTTC

V gene: TRBV7-2
clone size: .
D gene: .
J gene: TRBJ2-2
CDR3 protein: CASSLVSWNTGELFF
CDR3 DNA: TGTGCCAGCAGCTTAGTCTCATGGAACACCGGGGAGCTGTTTTTT

V gene: TRBV2
clone size: .
D gene: TRBD2
J gene: TRBJ2-5
CDR3 protein: CACGRMSETQYF
CDR3 DNA: TGCGCTTGCGGGAGAATGTCAGAGACCCAGTACTTC

V gene: TRBV10-3
clone size: few
D gene: .
J gene: TRBJ2-4
CDR3 protein: CAISEVGLAKNIQYF
CDR3 DNA: TGTGCCATCAGTGAGGTGGGGTTAGCCAAAAACATTCAGTACTTC

V gene: TRBV4-1
clone size: .
D gene: TRBD1
J gene: TRBJ1-5
CDR3 protein: CASSPGQGGFSNQPQHF
CDR3 DNA: TGCGCCAGCAGCCCGGGACAGGGGGGGTTTAGCAATCAGCCCCAGCATTTT

V gene: TRBV5-1
clone size: .
D gene: TRBD1
J gene: TRBJ2-1
CDR3 protein: CAGQGINRDNEQFF
CDR3 DNA: TGCGCCGGACAGGGGATCAATCGGGACAATGAGCAGTTCTTC

V gene: TRBV5-5
clone size: .
D gene: .
J gene: TRBJ1-5
CDR3 protein: CASRAGDPGQPQHF
CDR3 DNA: TGTGCCAGCAGGGCGGGCGACCCAGGGCAGCCCCAGCATTTT

V gene: TRBV10-3
clone size: .
D gene: TRBD1
J gene: TRBJ1-2
CDR3 protein: CAISDETGRGSGYTF
CDR3 DNA: TGTGCCATCAGTGATGAGACAGGGCGGGGGTCTGGCTACACCTTC

V gene: TRBV4-1
clone size: few
D gene: TRBD2
J gene: TRBJ2-7
CDR3 protein: CASSQPPTSGHSYEQYF
CDR3 DNA: TGCGCCAGCAGCCAACCTCCGACTAGCGGACACTCCTACGAGCAGTACTTC

V gene: TRBV6-1
clone size: few
D gene: .
J gene: TRBJ2-7
CDR3 protein: CASSEWRESREQYF
CDR3 DNA: TGTGCCAGCAGTGAATGGAGGGAGAGTCGGGAGCAGTACTTC

V gene: TRBV28
clone size: few
D gene: .
J gene: TRBJ1-3
CDR3 protein: CASSFMARASGNTIYF
CDR3 DNA: TGTGCCAGCAGTTTTATGGCCAGGGCCTCTGGAAACACCATATATTTT

V gene: TRBV27
clone size: .
D gene: .
J gene: TRBJ1-4
CDR3 protein: CASSLSPGANEKLFF
CDR3 DNA: TGTGCCAGCAGTCTCAGTCCGGGGGCTAATGAAAAACTGTTTTTT

V gene: TRBV7-9
clone size: .
D gene: .
J gene: TRBJ1-2
CDR3 protein: CASSLGQSANYGYTF
CDR3 DNA: TGTGCCAGCAGTTTAGGACAGTCTGCTAACTATGGCTACACCTTC

V gene: TRBV14
clone size: few
D gene: .
J gene: TRBJ1-6
CDR3 protein: CASSQTTFNSPLHF
CDR3 DNA: TGTGCCAGCAGCCAAACGACTTTCAATTCACCCCTCCACTTT

V gene: TRBV20-1
clone size: many
D gene: TRBD1
J gene: TRBJ2-3
CDR3 protein: CSARVGTGSTDTQYF
CDR3 DNA: TGCAGTGCTAGAGTGGGGACAGGGAGCACAGATACGCAGTATTTT

V gene: TRBV3-1
clone size: .
D gene: .
J gene: TRBJ2-1
CDR3 protein: CASSPLRSGYSYNEQFF
CDR3 DNA: TGTGCCAGCAGCCCGCTTCGTAGCGGATACTCCTACAATGAGCAGTTCTTC

V gene: TRBV28
clone size: .
D gene: .
J gene: TRBJ2-3
CDR3 protein: CASSPTYPTDTQYF
CDR3 DNA: TGTGCCAGCAGTCCGACATACCCCACAGATACGCAGTATTTT

V gene: TRBV4-2
clone size: many
D gene: .
J gene: TRBJ2-1
CDR3 protein: CASSQDSRSRVQFF
CDR3 DNA: TGTGCCAGCAGCCAAGATTCCCGGTCTAGGGTTCAGTTCTTC

V gene: TRBV29-1
clone size: .
D gene: .
J gene: TRBJ1-1
CDR3 protein: CSVENRLRVTEAFF
CDR3 DNA: TGCAGCGTTGAGAACAGGCTAAGGGTCACTGAAGCTTTCTTT

V gene: TRBV28
clone size: .
D gene: .
J gene: TRBJ2-1
CDR3 protein: CASSLTARAHNEQFF
CDR3 DNA: TGTGCCAGCAGTTTAACAGCAAGGGCCCACAATGAGCAGTTCTTC

V gene: TRBV28
clone size: .
D gene: .
J gene: TRBJ1-1
CDR3 protein: CASSSPDRYTEAFF
CDR3 DNA: TGTGCCAGCAGTTCTCCGGACCGCTACACTGAAGCTTTCTTT

V gene: TRBV5-1
clone size: .
D gene: .
J gene: TRBJ2-3
CDR3 protein: CASRSGDLTDTQYF
CDR3 DNA: TGCGCCAGCAGATCGGGGGACCTCACAGATACGCAGTATTTT

V gene: TRBV3-1
clone size: few
D gene: .
J gene: TRBJ2-3
CDR3 protein: CASSQESPGVTDTQYF
CDR3 DNA: TGTGCCAGCAGCCAAGAGAGCCCCGGGGTCACAGATACGCAGTATTTT